A selection of T cell receptor beta chains follows, all from one sample in a study of cytomegalovirus exposure and HLA in healthy donors. Using immunoSEQ multiplex PCR, the repertoire was profiled, and TCRdb retains in-frame clones only, with some absent. The table has over 70,000 clones, around 78% seen once. The sequencing input was PBMCs. The receptors come from a male donor in good health and CMV-seropositive. CDR3s include the opening cysteine and the closing phenylalanine or tryptophan. D genes are given only for firm matches. A row's size may be missing; if present it is once, few, many or a size class.

CDR3nt: TGTGCCAGCAGCCAACAGGGTTCCCCCTACAATGAGCAGTTCTTC
CDR3aa: CASSQQGSPYNEQFF
abundance: -
v_gene: TRBV7-3
j_gene: TRBJ2-1
d_gene: -

CDR3nt: TGCGCCAGCAGCCACCATCGCGATGGGGGGGCTGAAGCTTTCTTT
CDR3aa: CASSHHRDGGAEAFF
abundance: -
v_gene: TRBV4-1
j_gene: TRBJ1-1
d_gene: -

CDR3nt: TGTGCCAGCAGCAGGACTAGCGGGAGCTACGAGCAGTACTTC
CDR3aa: CASSRTSGSYEQYF
abundance: -
v_gene: TRBV9
j_gene: TRBJ2-7
d_gene: TRBD2

CDR3nt: TGTGCCAGCACCCCGCTTACCGGGGTATCCTACGAGCAGTACTTC
CDR3aa: CASTPLTGVSYEQYF
abundance: -
v_gene: TRBV7-2
j_gene: TRBJ2-7
d_gene: -

CDR3nt: TGCGCCAGCAGCCGAGACAGGGTAGGCAACTATGGCTACACCTTC
CDR3aa: CASSRDRVGNYGYTF
abundance: -
v_gene: TRBV4-3
j_gene: TRBJ1-2
d_gene: TRBD1

CDR3nt: TGTGCCAGTAGTGGCGGAGGGGAGCTGTTTTTT
CDR3aa: CASSGGGELFF
abundance: -
v_gene: TRBV19
j_gene: TRBJ2-2
d_gene: -

CDR3nt: TGCGCCAGCACCCCCGCGGGGGGGGCCAACGTCCTGACTTTC
CDR3aa: CASTPAGGANVLTF
abundance: -
v_gene: TRBV5-1
j_gene: TRBJ2-6
d_gene: -

CDR3nt: TGTGCCAGCGTAGATAACACCGGGGAGCTGTTTTTT
CDR3aa: CASVDNTGELFF
abundance: -
v_gene: TRBV7-9
j_gene: TRBJ2-2
d_gene: -

CDR3nt: TGTGCCAGCAGCTTAGACAGGGGGGAAGCTTTCTTT
CDR3aa: CASSLDRGEAFF
abundance: -
v_gene: TRBV7-8
j_gene: TRBJ1-1
d_gene: TRBD1

CDR3nt: TGTGCCAGCAGTGTTCCTATAGGACAGGCCCATCGGAGCACTGAAGCTTTCTTT
CDR3aa: CASSVPIGQAHRSTEAFF
abundance: -
v_gene: TRBV6-1
j_gene: TRBJ1-1
d_gene: TRBD1

CDR3nt: TGCAGCGGGACAGGGTCGGAAGAGACCCAGTACTTC
CDR3aa: CSGTGSEETQYF
abundance: -
v_gene: TRBV29-1
j_gene: TRBJ2-5
d_gene: TRBD1

CDR3nt: TGTGCCAGCAGAAGGGGAAATAGCAATCAGCCCCAGCATTTT
CDR3aa: CASRRGNSNQPQHF
abundance: few
v_gene: TRBV2
j_gene: TRBJ1-5
d_gene: -

CDR3nt: TGTGCCAGCAGCTCCCTGCGGTACGAGCAGTACTTC
CDR3aa: CASSSLRYEQYF
abundance: -
v_gene: TRBV28
j_gene: TRBJ2-7
d_gene: -

CDR3nt: TGTGCCAGCAGTGTCGGTGCGGCAGGGCTCTCTGGAAACACCATATATTTT
CDR3aa: CASSVGAAGLSGNTIYF
abundance: few
v_gene: TRBV6-1
j_gene: TRBJ1-3
d_gene: -

CDR3nt: TGTGCCAGCAGCCCCCCAGGTACCGGGGAGCTGTTTTTT
CDR3aa: CASSPPGTGELFF
abundance: -
v_gene: TRBV7-3
j_gene: TRBJ2-2
d_gene: -

CDR3nt: TGTGCCAGCAGCTTTGTTCTAGCGGGAAACAATGAGCAGTTCTTC
CDR3aa: CASSFVLAGNNEQFF
abundance: -
v_gene: TRBV5-6
j_gene: TRBJ2-1
d_gene: TRBD2

CDR3nt: TGTGCCAGCAGGGGGAGGGTACGTCGTACAGATACGCAGTATTTT
CDR3aa: CASRGRVRRTDTQYF
abundance: few
v_gene: TRBV27
j_gene: TRBJ2-3
d_gene: TRBD2

CDR3nt: TGTGCCAGCTCACCTCGGTCCTCTGGGGCCAACGTCCTGACTTTC
CDR3aa: CASSPRSSGANVLTF
abundance: -
v_gene: TRBV18
j_gene: TRBJ2-6
d_gene: -

CDR3nt: TGTGCCAGCAGTGGGCCCCACGGTGAGCAGTTCTTC
CDR3aa: CASSGPHGEQFF
abundance: -
v_gene: TRBV6-6
j_gene: TRBJ2-1
d_gene: -

CDR3nt: TGTGCCTGGAGTGTACCCTTGACAGGGAACTACGAGCAGTACTTC
CDR3aa: CAWSVPLTGNYEQYF
abundance: -
v_gene: TRBV30
j_gene: TRBJ2-7
d_gene: TRBD1

CDR3nt: TGTGCCAGCAGCCCAGAACAGGGAACTAGGGGCAATCAGCCCCAGCATTTT
CDR3aa: CASSPEQGTRGNQPQHF
abundance: -
v_gene: TRBV4-2
j_gene: TRBJ1-5
d_gene: -

CDR3nt: TGTGCCAGTAGTATTTCAGGAGGGGAAGCTTTCTTT
CDR3aa: CASSISGGEAFF
abundance: -
v_gene: TRBV19
j_gene: TRBJ1-1
d_gene: -

CDR3nt: TGCGCCAGCAGCGAACAGGGGGCGCGTGGCTACACCTTC
CDR3aa: CASSEQGARGYTF
abundance: -
v_gene: TRBV5-1
j_gene: TRBJ1-2
d_gene: TRBD1

CDR3nt: TGTGCCAGCAGTAGATGGGACAAAGAAAACTATGGCTACACCTTC
CDR3aa: CASSRWDKENYGYTF
abundance: few
v_gene: TRBV14
j_gene: TRBJ1-2
d_gene: -